Listed here are 18 T cell receptor beta chains from one sample, sequenced in a study of blood T cells in healthy people across ages. Primed by a sample-barcoded 5' primer and a J-beta primer mix, a second PCR proceeded for about 7 to 11 cycles. TCRdb called the 5' RACE reads again in MiXCR, with one record for every CDR3 protein. The sample carries 1.5 million to 2 million distinct CDR3 sequences, around 42% recorded once. The sample consisted of blood. These receptors all come from a human donor in good health.

The chain combines TRBV7-2 with TRBJ2-3; D not certain. Germline V lookup: CDR1 SGHTA, CDR2 FQGNSA. V was trimmed by 5 bases and J by 1 base, leaving 13 bases between them. This CDR3 region has 15 residues. For the CDR3, the DNA is TGTGCCAGCAGCCCACCTGGGTGGGGCACAGATACGCAGTATTTT. Its translation is CASSPPGWGTDTQYF.

This clonotype was picked up many times. The J gene is TRBJ2-1, the V gene TRBV29-1; perhaps TRBD2 as D (5 bases). The CDR3 runs to 14 residues. In germline, CDR1 is SQVTM, CDR2 ANQGSEA. V lost 2 bases to trimming and J lost 0 bases, with 8 bases between them. Written as DNA, the CDR3 is TGCAGCGTTGAACCGGGGAGCTCCTACAATGAGCAGTTCTTC. It codes for CSVEPGSSYNEQFF.

The chain joins TRBV10-3 to TRBJ1-6; a weak D match, TRBD1 (6 bases). Trimming removed 9 bases at V and 4 bases at J, with 13 bases between. CDR3 length: 14 amino acids. Germline V gene sequence: CDR1 ENHRY, CDR2 SYGVKD. This chain's CDR3 is CAISQGTYNSPLHF. The DNA for the CDR3 is TGTGCCATTAGTCAGGGGACGTATAATTCACCCCTCCACTTT.

V is TRBV7-9 and J is TRBJ2-5, with a weak D call TRBD2 (6 bases). This CDR3 is 16 amino acids long. The germline gives CDR1 SEHNR, CDR2 FQNEAQ (reference sequence). V was trimmed by 5 bases and J by 5 bases, leaving 21 bases between them. The CDR3 bases are TGTGCCAGCAGCGAGGGACTCCACAAAAACCGGGAGACCCAGTACTTC. Translating gives CASSEGLHKNRETQYF.

The rearrangement uses TRBV7-6 and TRBJ1-6; the D is unclear. Per the germline V gene, CDR1 is SGHVS and CDR2 is FNYEAQ. V lost 2 bases, J lost 10 bases, and 15 bases lay in between. The CDR3 loop spans 15 amino acids. The CDR3 sequence: CASSLRGEGESPLHF. The CDR3 DNA reads TGTGCCAGCAGCTTACGAGGAGAGGGAGAGTCACCCCTCCACTTT.

V is TRBV20-1 and J is TRBJ2-1, with 10 bases aligning to TRBD2. In germline, CDR1 is DFQATT, CDR2 SNEGSKA (reference sequence). J lost 9 bases, V lost 1 base, and 9 bases had no gene match. The CDR3 length is 15 residues. The CDR3 DNA follows: TGCAGTGCTAGAGGTAGTAGCGGGGGGCCTATTGAGCAGTTCTTC. It codes for CSARGSSGGPIEQFF.

V gene TRBV13 combines with J gene TRBJ2-5; D is unclear. Per the germline V gene, CDR1 is PRHDT and CDR2 is FYEKMQ (reference sequence). The germline V and J ends were trimmed by 6 bases and 5 bases, with 16 bases remaining between them. CDR3 length: 14 residues. CDR3 amino acids: CASSLPFGRETQYF. CDR3 coding DNA: TGTGCCAGCAGTCTTCCCTTCGGAAGGGAGACCCAGTACTTC.

The rearrangement uses TRBV6-5 and TRBJ2-7; D ambiguous. The CDR3 sequence is 13 residues long. V lost 8 bases to trimming and J lost 3 bases, with 14 bases between them. The germline V gene has CDR1 MNHEY and CDR2 SVGAGI. CDR3 sequence reads: CASGKRVFYEQYF. In DNA form, the CDR3 reads TGTGCCAGCGGAAAAAGGGTGTTCTACGAGCAGTACTTC.

The rearrangement uses TRBV6-2 or TRBV6-3 and TRBJ2-7; D is possibly TRBD1 (5 bases). Germline lookup yields CDR1 MNHEY and CDR2 SVGEGT. The CDR3 has 12 residues. V was pared by 10 bases and J by 2 bases, with 12 bases between. The CDR3 DNA is TGTGCCACCAGACAGATGGCCTACGAGCAGTACTTC. The encoded protein is CATRQMAYEQYF.

The chain couples TRBV7-9 to TRBJ1-3; D may be TRBD1 (5 bases). Germline V gives CDR1 SEHNR, CDR2 FQNEAQ (reference sequence). CDR3 length: 12 amino acids. Trimming took off 8 bases at V and 2 bases at J, with 7 bases between the two ends. CDR3 in DNA: TGTGCCAGCCAAGGGGCTGGAAACACCATATATTTT. Protein product: CASQGAGNTIYF.

The chain joins TRBV19 to TRBJ1-2, with D possibly matching TRBD1 (5 bases). Germline-derived CDR1 and CDR2 are LNHDA and SQIVND (reference sequence). The CDR3 consists of 14 residues. The ends were cut back, 10 bases at V and 0 bases at J, with 15 bases in the middle. CDR3: CATKKGSANYGYTF. DNA for the CDR3: TGTGCCACCAAAAAGGGGTCGGCTAACTATGGCTACACCTTC.

This clonotype appeared a few times. The CDR3 spells CSADRGNGYTF. CDR3 DNA sequence: TGCAGCGCCGACAGGGGTAATGGCTACACCTTC. The V and J genes are TRBV29-1 and TRBJ1-2; 8 nucleotides align to TRBD1. Germline trimming cut 7 bases from V and 6 bases from J; bases unmatched to any gene: 4. The CDR3 is made up of 11 amino acids. Germline CDR1 reads SQVTM; CDR2 reads ANQGSEA. The variable domain in full, completed from reference TRBV29-1 and TRBJ1-2, reads SAVISQKPSRDICQRGTSLTIQCQVDSQVTMMFWYRQQPGQSLTLIATANQGSEATYESGFVIDKFPISRPNLTFSTLTVSNMSPEDSSIYLCSADRGNGYTFGSGTRLTVV.

This chain joins TRBV27 and TRBJ2-7, with D unresolved. CDR3 length: 17 residues. The V gene's germline CDR1 is MNHEY and CDR2 SMNVEV (reference sequence). The V end lost 2 bases, the J end lost 4 bases, and 21 bases lay between the germline ends. Here the CDR3 reads CASSLKGSKTTFYEQYF. DNA of the CDR3: TGTGCCAGCAGTTTAAAAGGGTCCAAGACGACCTTTTACGAGCAGTACTTC.

The chain carries TRBV10-3 and TRBJ1-6; D remains unclear. The CDR3 length is 15 residues. The germline gives CDR1 ENHRY, CDR2 SYGVKD. V gave up 9 bases and J gave up 0 bases, with 12 bases separating them. CDR3 bases: TGTGCCATGCGGGGTGAAAGCTCCTATAATTCACCCCTCCACTTT. Protein: CAMRGESSYNSPLHF.

This chain connects TRBV6-1 to TRBJ1-4; possible D gene TRBD1, 5 bases. CDR3 length: 14 amino acids. V shed 4 bases and J shed 8 bases, with 14 bases lying between them. Germline-derived CDR1 and CDR2 are MNHNS and SASEGT. Here the CDR3 DNA reads TGTGCCAGCAGTGCGGGCAGGGTACGAGAAAAACTGTTTTTT. It encodes CASSAGRVREKLFF.

The chain uses TRBV7-9 and TRBJ2-4, with 8 bases matching TRBD1. Germline CDR1 is SEHNR and CDR2 is FQNEAQ (reference sequence). J gave up 6 bases and V 5 bases, and 9 bases lay outside the gene matches. The CDR3 totals 15 residues. Written as DNA, the CDR3 is TGTGCCAGCAGCCAGGGGGCCGCAAGTGGAAACATTCAGTACTTC. It codes for CASSQGAASGNIQYF.

About this clonotype: One junction end does not reproduce the germline sequence, and a read error may be involved. The V call is TRBV20-1, the J call TRBJ2-1; TRBD1 agrees at 8 bases. In germline, CDR1 is DFQATT, CDR2 SNEGSKA (reference sequence). This CDR3 spans 14 amino acids. This chain's CDR3 is CSATNRGNSYEQCF. As DNA, the CDR3 is TGCAGTGCCACCAACAGGGGGAACTCCTACGAGCAGTGCTTC.

The CDR3 spells CASSSTASGGPLDQFF. CDR3 nucleotide sequence: TGTGCCAGCAGCTCTACCGCTAGCGGGGGGCCCCTAGATCAGTTCTTC. This chain links TRBV7-3 with TRBJ2-1; 11 nucleotides align to TRBD2. This CDR3 is 16 amino acids long. Germline V gives CDR1 SGHTA, CDR2 FQGTGA. The V gene end was trimmed by 4 bases and the J gene end by 13 bases; junction bases not matched to a gene: 15.